These 20 T cell receptor beta chains came from one sample sequenced in a study of cytomegalovirus exposure and HLA in healthy donors. This PCR relied on a set of 60 Vbeta primers and 13 Jbeta primers. Sequenced by immunoSEQ multiplex PCR; TCRdb stores in-frame clones only, minus some. This table has about 120,000 clones, around three quarters appearing once. Sequenced sample: PBMCs. The receptors stem from a man between 18 and 29 years old in good health and CMV-seropositive.

V is TRBV5-1 and J is TRBJ2-3; 11 bases fit TRBD1. CDR1 and CDR2 from the germline V gene are SGHRS and YFSETQ. CDR3 size: 15 residues. The trim removed 5 bases at V and 6 bases at J, leaving 8 bases unmatched. The CDR3 spells CASSSGTGGSDTQYF. DNA for the CDR3: TGCGCCAGCAGTTCCGGGACAGGGGGATCCGATACGCAGTATTTT.

The J gene is TRBJ2-2, the V gene TRBV7-6, with 7 bases matching TRBD2. Germline V CDR1 and CDR2: SGHVS, FNYEAQ. Trimming took 3 bases from V and 7 from J; bases not matched to a gene: 5. CDR3 length: 14 residues. Here the CDR3 DNA reads TGTGCCAGCAGCTTGGAGACTAGCCACGGGGAGCTGTTTTTT. Translated: CASSLETSHGELFF.

V gene TRBV6-4 combines with J gene TRBJ2-2, with TRBD1 matching 7 bases. This CDR3 is built from 14 residues. V shed 10 bases and J 1 base; nucleotides not matched to a gene: 6. Germline V gene data show CDR1 as MRHNA and CDR2 as SNTAGT. The CDR3 DNA follows: TGTGCCACCTCGGGACAGCGGAACACCGGGGAGCTGTTTTTT. Translating it yields CATSGQRNTGELFF.

The chain joins TRBV2 to TRBJ2-5, with a weak D call TRBD2 (6 bases). Judging by the DNA end, TRBJ2-7 fits better; the J call may be wrong. Germline CDR1 SNHLY, CDR2 FYNNEI. This CDR3 spans 15 amino acids. The DNA of the CDR3 is TGTGCCAGCAACATTCCGGGACCCGGGAGCTACGAGCAGTACTTC. The encoded protein is CASNIPGPGSYEQYF.

This chain's CDR3 is CASSLAAGAGNTIYF. The CDR3 coding sequence is TGTGCCAGCAGCTTGGCAGCAGGGGCTGGAAACACCATATATTTT. V and J are TRBV5-6 and TRBJ1-3; a possible D gene is TRBD1 (6 bases). Germline CDR1 reads SGHDT; CDR2 reads YYEEEE. The V end lost 0 bases, the J end lost 2 bases, and 9 bases lay between the germline ends. The CDR3 loop spans 15 amino acids.

This chain's CDR3 is CASSVGGGQGVNNEQFF. In DNA form, the CDR3 reads TGTGCCAGCAGCGTAGGTGGGGGACAGGGCGTGAACAATGAGCAGTTCTTC. The chain combines TRBV9 with TRBJ2-1; 9 bases line up with TRBD1. The germline V gene has CDR1 SGDLS and CDR2 YYNGEE. The CDR3 contains 17 residues. V lost 0 bases and J lost 5; bases outside the gene matches: 9.

Note on this clone: Distinct nucleotide sequences in the sample also encode this CDR3. The V gene is TRBV6-5, the J gene TRBJ2-7; perhaps TRBD2 as D (7 bases). The CDR3 length is 15 residues. Germline V gives CDR1 MNHEY, CDR2 SVGAGI. V was trimmed by 2 bases and J by 0 bases, leaving 11 bases between them. This chain's CDR3 is CASSYGGGASYEQYF. In nucleotides, the CDR3 is TGTGCCAGCAGTTACGGGGGGGGCGCCTCCTACGAGCAGTACTTC.

Comments on this clone: One end of the junction is discordant with germline, which a read error may explain. The J gene is TRBJ2-5, the V gene TRBV7-2; tentative D call: TRBD1 (6 bases). Near its end, the DNA agrees better with TRBJ2-7, so the J call may be wrong. Looked up from germline, CDR1 is SGHTA and CDR2 is FQGNSA. The CDR3 is made up of 14 amino acids. In DNA, the CDR3 is TGTGCCAGCAACTTATCGGGGCAGGGGTACGAGCAGTACTTC. It encodes CASNLSGQGYEQYF.

The rearrangement links TRBV18 to TRBJ2-1; 9 bases are a match to TRBD1. Germline V gene data show CDR1 as KGHSH and CDR2 as LQKENI. This CDR3 is 16 amino acids long. J lost 8 bases, V lost 6 bases, and 14 bases had no gene match. The CDR3 coding sequence is TGTGCCAGCTCGCCGCCACAGGGGGCGAGGTTGGATGAGCAGTTCTTC. Protein: CASSPPQGARLDEQFF.

The chain has TRBV5-1 and TRBJ2-7, with TRBD2 matching 10 bases. From germline, CDR1 is SGHRS and CDR2 YFSETQ. The ends lost 4 bases at V and 7 bases at J; junction bases unmatched: 14. The CDR3 is made up of 16 amino acids. CDR3: CASSHLSSGGSQEQYF. The CDR3 nucleotides read TGCGCCAGCAGCCACCTGAGTAGCGGGGGGTCGCAGGAGCAGTACTTC.

This clone was counted between two and nine times. The genes are TRBV5-4 and TRBJ2-1; TRBD1 aligns across 9 bases. Germline CDR1 is SGHNT and CDR2 is YYREEE (reference sequence). This CDR3 is 15 amino acids long. Germline trimming cut 3 bases from V and 9 bases from J; bases unmatched to any gene: 10. CDR3 coding DNA: TGTGCCAGCAGCTACGACAGGGGGGGGTGGGTTGAGCAGTTCTTC. Residues: CASSYDRGGWVEQFF.

For this clone: This specimen includes other DNA sequences encoding the same CDR3. The CDR3 loop is CASSLGTAGDEKLFF. The CDR3 DNA follows: TGTGCCAGCAGCTTGGGGACAGCGGGGGATGAAAAACTGTTTTTT. The chain has TRBV5-6 and TRBJ1-4; D might be TRBD1 (6 bases). The V and J ends lost 0 bases and 6 bases respectively, with 12 bases between them. Germline lookup yields CDR1 SGHDT and CDR2 YYEEEE. The CDR3 is made up of 15 amino acids.

This clone appeared a few times. CDR3 in amino acids: CASSLFGTGHQPQHF. In nucleotides, the CDR3 is TGTGCCAGCAGCTTGTTTGGGACAGGTCATCAGCCCCAGCATTTT. The chain recombines TRBV5-6 with TRBJ1-5; 8 nucleotides agree with TRBD1. Trimming removed 1 base from V and 5 bases from J; junction bases left unmatched: 5. Germline CDR1 SGHDT, CDR2 YYEEEE. The length of the CDR3 is 15 residues. The full variable domain, rest sourced from reference TRBV5-6 and TRBJ1-5, is DAGVTQSPTHLIKTRGQQVTLRCSPKSGHDTVSWYQQALGQGPQFIFQYYEEEERQRGNFPDRFSGHQFPNYSSELNVNALLLGDSALYLCASSLFGTGHQPQHFGDGTRLSIL.

For the CDR3, the DNA is TGCGCCAGCAGCAGAGATGGAAAGCCGGGGGAGCAGTACTTC. Translation gives CASSRDGKPGEQYF. The chain is built from TRBV4-1 and TRBJ2-7, with TRBD2 as a possible D gene (5 bases). This CDR3 is built from 14 residues. V dropped 5 bases and J dropped 7 bases, with 18 bases sitting between them. CDR1 MGHRA and CDR2 YSYEKL come from the germline V gene.

J is TRBJ2-5 and V is TRBV9, with TRBD1 as a possible D gene (5 bases). V lost 1 base and J lost 5, with 21 bases in between. The CDR3 runs to 17 residues. Germline loops: CDR1 SGDLS, CDR2 YYNGEE. The CDR3 sequence: CASSVTTGHLDGETQYF. DNA for the CDR3: TGTGCCAGCAGCGTAACTACAGGACACCTTGATGGGGAGACCCAGTACTTC.

The CDR3 DNA reads TGTGCCAGCAGCTTACGAGCCGGAGGGACTGAAGCTTTCTTT. Translated, it gives CASSLRAGGTEAFF. The genes are TRBV11-3 and TRBJ1-1; D remains ambiguous. Deletions cut 2 bases from V and 5 bases from J, with 12 bases between. In germline, CDR1 is SGHNT, CDR2 YENEEA. The CDR3 totals 14 residues.

The rearrangement joins TRBV19 to TRBJ2-2; 8 bases match TRBD1. In germline, CDR1 is LNHDA, CDR2 SQIVND (reference sequence). The CDR3 is 15 residues long. Trimming at V came to 5 bases and at J to 6 bases, leaving 8 bases not matched to a gene. The CDR3 reads CASSYGQGLSGELFF. The CDR3 DNA sequence: TGTGCCAGTAGTTACGGACAGGGCTTGTCCGGGGAGCTGTTTTTT.

J is TRBJ2-5 and V is TRBV7-9, with 7 bases fitting TRBD1. Germline CDR1 SEHNR, CDR2 FQNEAQ (reference sequence). Losses at the gene ends were 4 bases for V and 5 bases for J; bases not matched to a gene: 13. The CDR3 sequence is 16 residues long. The CDR3 DNA reads TGTGCCAGCAGCTCACCACGGACAGGCCTGGGGGAGACCCAGTACTTC. It is translated as CASSSPRTGLGETQYF.

The genes are TRBV7-9 and TRBJ1-1, with TRBD1 matching over 8 bases. In germline, CDR1 is SEHNR, CDR2 FQNEAQ (reference sequence). The CDR3 loop spans 17 amino acids. V trimming: 6 bases; J trimming: 3 bases; junction bases outside the gene matches: 15. In nucleotides, the CDR3 is TGTGCCAGCAGTGACCCGACAGGGGCTCGGGGTGACACTGAAGCTTTCTTT. This sequence encodes CASSDPTGARGDTEAFF.

V usage is TRBV6-5 and J usage is TRBJ2-3; 7 positions agree with TRBD2. The CDR3 runs to 15 residues. Germline loops: CDR1 MNHEY, CDR2 SVGAGI. V lost 6 bases, J lost 7 bases, and 13 bases stayed unmatched. CDR3 residues: CASRPLAHGGHTQYF. CDR3 bases: TGTGCCAGCAGACCACTAGCGCACGGGGGTCATACGCAGTATTTT.